This TCR beta chain was profiled in a study of T-cell reconstitution after alpha-beta-depleted transplantation in children. Unique molecular identifiers were incorporated into the prepared TCRbeta library. TCRdb re-derived calls from the PCR reads in MiXCR, one entry per CDR3 protein. The sample contains 200,000 to 300,000 distinct CDR3 sequences, around 12% of which appear only once. This clonotype has ten or more counts. V dropped 3 bases and J dropped 3 bases, with 6 bases sitting between them. This CDR3 spans 12 amino acids. Germline V CDR1 and CDR2: SNHLY, FYNNEI. The chain recombines TRBV2 with TRBJ2-7; the D is unclear. The specimen was PBMCs from the stem cell graft donor, collected from the stem cell graft. The receptor comes from a human donor who donated a stem cell graft to a child with acute lymphoblastic leukemia. Written as DNA, the CDR3 is TGTGCCAGCAGTGAGGAGAGCTACGAGCAGTACTTC. It codes for CASSEESYEQYF.